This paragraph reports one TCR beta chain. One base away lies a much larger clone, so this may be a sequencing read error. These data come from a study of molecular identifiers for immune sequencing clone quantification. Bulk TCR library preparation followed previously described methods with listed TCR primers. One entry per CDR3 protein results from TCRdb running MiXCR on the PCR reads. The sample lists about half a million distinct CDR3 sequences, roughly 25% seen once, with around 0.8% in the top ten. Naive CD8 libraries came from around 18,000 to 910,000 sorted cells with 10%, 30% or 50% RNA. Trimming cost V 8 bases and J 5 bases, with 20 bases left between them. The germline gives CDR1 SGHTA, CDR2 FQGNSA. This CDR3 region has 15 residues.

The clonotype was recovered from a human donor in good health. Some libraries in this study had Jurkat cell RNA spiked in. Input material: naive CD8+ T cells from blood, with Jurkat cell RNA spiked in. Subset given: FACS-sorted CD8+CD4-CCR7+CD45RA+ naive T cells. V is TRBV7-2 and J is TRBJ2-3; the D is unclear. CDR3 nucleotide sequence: TGTGCCAGCTGCTCCCCAGTGGGAATCAAAGATACGCAGTATTTT. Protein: CASCSPVGIKDTQYF.